The source of this TCR beta chain is a study of OX40 agonist ivuxolimab in advanced cancers. Study-level background: Ivuxolimab was an agonistic, fully human IgG2 monoclonal antibody directed against OX40 (CD134), a costimulatory receptor. Intravenous ivuxolimab was administered to patients every 2 weeks at six dose levels: 0.01, 0.1, 0.3, 1.5, 3 and 10 mg/kg. Of the approximately 54 dose-escalation patients, hepatocellular carcinoma was present in around 20, melanoma in approximately 15, renal cell carcinoma in 9 and head and neck cancer in 9. The dose-escalation cohort was approximately 83% male with a mean age of around 64 years, ranging from roughly 23 to 90. Patients were allowed to have had prior anti-PD-1, anti-PD-L1 or anti-CTLA-4 therapy, and around 40% of the dose-escalation patients had previously received checkpoint inhibitors. Partial responses occurred in three dose-escalation patients: two with cutaneous melanoma and one with hepatocellular carcinoma. The purpose of peripheral TCRbeta sequencing was to test whether ivuxolimab changed TCR sequence diversity and led to clonal T-cell expansion. The paper reports the monotherapy dose-escalation portion (N of about 50 patients) of the phase I ivuxolimab trial. Overall study outcomes, separate from this receptor: The antigen specificity of the clonally expanded peripheral T cells was not determined. At doses from 0.1 to 3.0 mg/kg, clonal expansion was seen in both CD4+ and CD8+ blood T cells between baseline and week 6. Low levels of normalized T-cell clonal expansion were also seen in some patients who did not respond. In the 0.1-3.0 mg/kg groups, partial responders had among the lowest normalized peripheral clonal expansion, particularly in CD8+ T cells. After ivuxolimab, expanded clones were on average more numerous among CD8+ T cells than among CD4+ T cells.

Genomic DNA was extracted from sorted cells for sequencing of the TCRbeta CDR3 region. The immunoSEQ Assay was used to sequence the TCRbeta CDR3 regions. Here the immuneACCESS table is served through TCRdb, limited to in-frame sequences with V and J called. Missing clones are a known gap in these copies; in checked studies unresolved V genes cover under half, and the rest lacks a known reason. The sample table holds tens of thousands of clones, of which approximately 84% were seen once. The ten most abundant clones make up about 5% of the sample. The CDR3 runs 17 residues from the cysteine to the phenylalanine. The retained sequence is limited to the CDR3, 51 bases, with the frame set at the first base. For CDR1 and CDR2, the germline V gene lists MGHRA and YSYEKL. Cut back by 1 base and 3 bases, the V and J ends lie 18 bases apart. Patients with a history of autoimmune disease or receiving systemic immunosuppression were excluded from the trial. In every dose cohort, peripheral blood was drawn for TCR sequencing at baseline, cycle 4 day 1, and cycle 7 day 1. The samples were drawn from a first-in-human, open-label, multicenter phase I dose-escalation trial of ivuxolimab. Adults with locally advanced or metastatic melanoma, renal cell carcinoma, hepatocellular carcinoma or head and neck squamous cell carcinoma were enrolled in the trial. CD4+ and CD8+ T cells were sorted separately from peripheral blood before TCR sequencing.

In the case of this clone: Its antigen is not yet known. Base qualities are not provided; no much larger clone lies one nucleotide away.

The material was CD4+ or CD8+ T cells sorted from blood, obtained in a trial of the OX40 agonist ivuxolimab. The sequence was collected from an adult with an advanced solid tumor such as melanoma, head and neck, liver or kidney cancer. The rearranged segments are TRBV4-1 and TRBJ1-2; a confident D gene designation cannot be given. The DNA reads as follows: TGCGCCAGCAGCCAAGTTAGGTCCGGGCTTAGGGACTATGGCTACACCTTC. This gives the protein CASSQVRSGLRDYGYTF.